This is a list of T cell receptor beta chains from one sample in a study of blood T cell repertoires in COVID-19. Profiling relied on immunoSEQ multiplex PCR, and the TCRdb table lists in-frame clones only, not all of them. The sample records about 170,000 clones, about 79% being singletons. Input material: PBMCs or T cells enriched from blood (not recorded which). Receptors originate from a middle-aged man who had recovered from COVID-19. CDR3s leave out the opening cysteine and the closing phenylalanine or tryptophan.

J: TRBJ1-2
V: TRBV28
CDR3: ASTLTGQTNYGYT

J: TRBJ2-3
V: TRBV28
CDR3: ASISDSSTDTQY

J: TRBJ2-6
V: TRBV7-3
CDR3: ASSLTAQGSGANVLT

J: TRBJ2-7
V: TRBV6-1
CDR3: ASSETGTGIFEQY

J: TRBJ2-1
V: TRBV3-1/TRBV3-2
CDR3: ASSQVAGSNEQF

J: TRBJ2-7
V: TRBV30
CDR3: AWSVQSNEQY

J: TRBJ2-7
V: TRBV7-9
CDR3: ASSLVSIGQGDSYEQY

J: TRBJ2-3
V: TRBV15
CDR3: ATSRVVAGVDTQY

J: TRBJ1-1
V: TRBV5-1
CDR3: ASSLALGQGGINTEAF

J: TRBJ1-2
V: TRBV9
CDR3: ASSPGLRGRNYGYT

J: TRBJ2-7
V: TRBV5-1
CDR3: ASSRTFSGDDEQY

J: TRBJ2-2
V: TRBV7-3
CDR3: ASSNRAISGGELF

J: TRBJ1-6
V: TRBV5-6
CDR3: ASSLGDRDHSPLH

J: TRBJ1-5
V: TRBV18
CDR3: ASSRTGNQPQH

J: TRBJ1-6
V: TRBV25-1
CDR3: ASSEDRAGSPLH

J: TRBJ1-2
V: TRBV5-1
CDR3: ASSPGWGQGLANYGYT

J: TRBJ2-7
V: TRBV5-4
CDR3: ASSFGLAGDSYEQY

J: TRBJ1-1
V: TRBV6-5
CDR3: ASVYYGDTEAF

J: TRBJ2-7
V: TRBV6-1
CDR3: ASSEAFHGTYEQY

J: TRBJ1-1
V: TRBV5-1
CDR3: ASSSGQGTEAF

J: TRBJ1-1
V: TRBV27
CDR3: ASSPARQGTEAF

J: TRBJ1-2
V: TRBV4-2
CDR3: ASSQAGDYGYT

J: TRBJ2-7
V: TRBV7-2
CDR3: ASSLGSGTAHYEQY

J: TRBJ1-6
V: TRBV30
CDR3: AWNGVENSPLH

J: TRBJ1-1
V: TRBV6-1
CDR3: ASSESRGLEAF

J: TRBJ1-1
V: TRBV5-1
CDR3: ASSFRLGEGNTEAF

J: TRBJ2-5
V: TRBV3-1/TRBV3-2
CDR3: ASSGQGGETQY

J: TRBJ1-5
V: TRBV5-1
CDR3: ASSLGGGNNQPQH

J: TRBJ1-1
V: TRBV11-2
CDR3: ASSLGGQGAFEAF

J: TRBJ1-5
V: TRBV20-1
CDR3: SASSGQGWRYQPQH

J: TRBJ1-4
V: TRBV5-5
CDR3: ASSLQATNEKLF

J: TRBJ2-2
V: TRBV25-1
CDR3: ASSPSTGLADNTGELF

J: TRBJ2-4
V: TRBV10-1
CDR3: ASSLGSGEKNIQY

J: TRBJ2-7
V: TRBV18
CDR3: ASSLLGAEQY

J: TRBJ1-5
V: TRBV18
CDR3: ASSPANRPQH

J: TRBJ1-5
V: TRBV6-5
CDR3: ASRERGRPQH

J: TRBJ1-2
V: TRBV6-5
CDR3: ASSYADRGHGYT

J: TRBJ2-5
V: TRBV9
CDR3: ASSFTIAGETQY

J: TRBJ2-7
V: TRBV12-3/TRBV12-4
CDR3: ASSFAGGYEQY

J: TRBJ1-1
V: TRBV24-1
CDR3: ATRDRGNTEAF

J: TRBJ1-1
V: TRBV5-1
CDR3: ASSLAGGLYTEAF

J: TRBJ1-5
V: TRBV4-1
CDR3: ASSQFVDLLRGTYSNQPQH

J: TRBJ1-5
V: TRBV30
CDR3: AWSAPGGNQPQH

J: TRBJ1-2
V: TRBV5-4
CDR3: ASSTDSLYGYT

J: TRBJ2-7
V: TRBV5-5
CDR3: ASSPRPAVSYEQY

J: TRBJ2-2
V: TRBV3-1/TRBV3-2
CDR3: ASSQVRVGTGELF

J: TRBJ2-5
V: TRBV5-4
CDR3: ASSSGQYQETQY

J: TRBJ2-3
V: TRBV2
CDR3: ASMGRTTDTQY

J: TRBJ2-1
V: TRBV29-1
CDR3: SVKIRGSYNEQF

J: TRBJ2-2
V: TRBV27
CDR3: ASSSYNTGELF